These T cell receptor beta chains were read from a single sample in a study of blood T cells in healthy people across ages. TCRdb re-derived calls from the 5' RACE reads in MiXCR, one entry per CDR3 protein. The data show under 2,000,000 distinct CDR3 sequences, around half seen once. The sequenced material came from blood. The source is a woman aged 40 to 50 in good health. Each CDR3 is given with its conserved first and last residue. D genes are given only for firm matches. Rows give clone size only sometimes, using once, few, many, or a class for an expanded clone.

v_gene	j_gene	d_gene	abundance	CDR3nt	CDR3aa
TRBV19	TRBJ2-7	TRBD2	few	TGTGCCAGTAGCCAGCGGGGGCCTCCCTACGAGCAGTACTTC	CASSQRGPPYEQYF
TRBV9	TRBJ2-4	TRBD1	once	TGTGCCAGCAGCGGAACCCGGACAGGGCATCAGTACTTC	CASSGTRTGHQYF
TRBV6-2/TRBV6-3	TRBJ2-3	NA	few	TGTGCCAGCAGATTCAGTGAGTCAGATACGCAGTATTTT	CASRFSESDTQYF
TRBV4-3	TRBJ2-7	TRBD2	few	TGCGCCAGCAGCCGAACCTTCCCGGGACTAGCGGGAAAAGGCAACTACGAGCAGTACTTC	CASSRTFPGLAGKGNYEQYF
TRBV6-2/TRBV6-3	TRBJ2-3	TRBD2	NA	TGTGCCAGCAGATACGGAGCGGGGGCGACAGATACGCAGTATTTT	CASRYGAGATDTQYF
TRBV7-6	TRBJ2-3	NA	NA	TGTGCCAGCAAGCTTATGTCACCCGGGGCGGGCACAGATACGCAGTATTTT	CASKLMSPGAGTDTQYF
TRBV11-2	TRBJ2-5	TRBD2	NA	TGTGCCAGCAGCTTAGAGGGTAGCGGGTACCAAGAGACCCAGTACTTC	CASSLEGSGYQETQYF
TRBV12-3/TRBV12-4	TRBJ2-1	NA	NA	TGTGCCAGCTGCTCCGAGGGGGGGGGCGTCGATGAGCAGTTCTTC	CASCSEGGGVDEQFF
TRBV4-3	TRBJ2-3	TRBD2	NA	TGCGCCAGCAGCCAATTCCTAGCGGGGGAAGATACGCAGTATTTT	CASSQFLAGEDTQYF
TRBV4-3	TRBJ2-6	TRBD1	few	TGCGCCAGCAGCCAGAAGGACAGGCCGGGGTCTGGGGCCAACGTCCTGACTTTC	CASSQKDRPGSGANVLTF
TRBV14	TRBJ2-5	NA	NA	TGTGCCAGCAGCCAGTGGGGAGACAGTCTGGGGGGGACCCAGTACTTC	CASSQWGDSLGGTQYF
TRBV6-2/TRBV6-3	TRBJ2-5	NA	NA	TGTGCCAGCAGTTACGAGCTAGCCAAGACCCAGTACTTC	CASSYELAKTQYF
TRBV7-2	TRBJ2-5	TRBD2	few	TGTGCCAGCAGCCCAGAGCGGGGGCTAGTCCAAGAGACCCAGTACTTC	CASSPERGLVQETQYF
TRBV9	TRBJ1-2	NA	NA	TGTGCCAGCAGCGTAGATGGGTCAAGTCACTATGGCTACACCTTC	CASSVDGSSHYGYTF
TRBV7-9	TRBJ1-2	TRBD1	NA	TGTGCCAGCAGCTTAGAGGGAAGAATCCAGGGGGCGTCAAGTGGCTACACCTTC	CASSLEGRIQGASSGYTF
TRBV7-2	TRBJ1-1	NA	NA	TGTGCCAGCAGCACTAGACAGAACACTGAAGCTTTCTTT	CASSTRQNTEAFF
TRBV5-1	TRBJ2-1	NA	NA	TGCGCCAGCGGCCAGGACCTCAGCAATGAGCAGTTCTTC	CASGQDLSNEQFF
TRBV11-2	TRBJ2-7	NA	NA	TGTGCCAGCTCTTCCCCCCGCACGTCCTACGAGCAGTACTTC	CASSSPRTSYEQYF
TRBV27	TRBJ1-2	TRBD1	NA	TGTGCCAGCAGAAAGGAAGGACAGGAGAGGCACTATGGCTACACCTTC	CASRKEGQERHYGYTF
TRBV20-1	TRBJ2-5	NA	NA	TGCAGTTCCCCCTGGGGGGGGGACAGTCAAGAGACCCAGTACTTC	CSSPWGGDSQETQYF
TRBV28	TRBJ2-1	NA	NA	TGTGCCAGCAGTTCCTCCCGACTAGGGGCGGATGAGCAGTTCTTC	CASSSSRLGADEQFF
TRBV18	TRBJ2-3	NA	many	TGTGCCAGCAGCCCGCCCGGTGGAGATACGCAGTATTTT	CASSPPGGDTQYF
TRBV5-1	TRBJ1-1	NA	NA	TGCGCCAGCAGCTTGGATTTAAAGAACACTGAAGCTTTCTTT	CASSLDLKNTEAFF
TRBV2	TRBJ1-2	NA	few	TGTGCCAGCAGTGAGGAAGTTAACTATGGCTACACCTTC	CASSEEVNYGYTF
TRBV4-2	TRBJ1-1	NA	NA	TGTGCCAGCAGCCAAGATAGGTTCTTTGGGACGAACACTGAAGCTTTCTTT	CASSQDRFFGTNTEAFF
TRBV21-1	TRBJ2-1	NA	NA	TGTGCCAGCAGCAACCTGGACCGGGACAGTTTCTACAATGAGCAGTTCTTC	CASSNLDRDSFYNEQFF
TRBV9	TRBJ2-3	NA	few	TGTGCCAGCCGCCTTGGGGGGGCGATCACAGATACGCAGTATTTT	CASRLGGAITDTQYF
TRBV5-1	TRBJ1-1	TRBD1	few	TGCGCCAGCTGCGCAACAGGGGTTAACACTGAAGCTTTCTTT	CASCATGVNTEAFF
TRBV6-6	TRBJ1-2	NA	few	TGTGCCACCTCGGACAGTAATTGGGGCTACACCTTC	CATSDSNWGYTF
TRBV28	TRBJ2-5	TRBD1	few	TGTGCCAGCAGTGACTGGACAGGGCAAGAGACCCAGTACTTC	CASSDWTGQETQYF